The sequence of this T cell receptor (beta chain) was determined in a study of CD8 T cells in ankylosing spondylitis. Study-wide findings and caveats: A TCR beta motif made of eight highly homologous variants seemed typical of ankylosing spondylitis blood. Peripheral blood held disease-linked clones only at relatively low frequency, and these were CD8+.

This clonotype has only a few counts. Its antigen is not known. Construction of TCR beta libraries was performed using quantitative 5'-RACE with molecular barcodes. One entry per CDR3 protein, called by TCRdb with MiXCR from the 5' RACE reads. The table includes 350,000 to 550,000 distinct CDR3 sequences, roughly a quarter detected once. Trimming removed 7 bases from V and 4 bases from J; junction bases left unmatched: 7. The CDR3 loop spans 15 amino acids. The rearrangement uses TRBV12-3 or TRBV12-4 and TRBJ2-1, with 10 bases identical to TRBD2. Specimen: blood, either unsorted or a sorted T cell fraction (not recorded which). The receptor was isolated from a male donor with ankylosing spondylitis. The CDR3 nucleotides read TGTGCCAGCACCCCAGGACTAGCGGATTACAATGAGCAGTTCTTC. It encodes CASTPGLADYNEQFF.